These T cell receptor beta chains were read from a single sample in a study of control samples from healthy donors and cancer patients. Assay: immunoSEQ multiplex PCR; the TCRdb copy retains only in-frame clones and omits some. In the table there are 100,000 to 120,000 clones, approximately 87% of which are singletons. Sample: PBMCs. The receptors originated from a woman aged 60 to 75 with lung cancer. The conserved cysteine and the conserved F or W are not part of the CDR3 here.

V gene	J gene	CDR3 protein
TRBV5-1	TRBJ2-1	ASSALGRSSYNEQF
TRBV6-6	TRBJ2-7	ASSTRDTSYEQY
TRBV30	TRBJ1-5	AWSREYQPQH
TRBV28	TRBJ1-5	ASSPGTEYSNQPQH
TRBV19	TRBJ1-4	ASSVRDRAEKLF
TRBV6-5	TRBJ1-4	ASREGLSNEKLF
TRBV18	TRBJ1-1	ASSPKVMNTEAF
TRBV25-1	TRBJ1-6	ASSRGWGDSPLH
TRBV20-1	TRBJ2-5	SASQGGSQETQY
TRBV4-3	TRBJ1-1	ASSQVALRGGQNTEAF
TRBV9	TRBJ1-2	ASSVGGQGNYGYT
TRBV18	TRBJ1-2	ASSRGQGENGYT
TRBV12-3/TRBV12-4	TRBJ1-1	ASSRGVTEAF
TRBV15	TRBJ2-4	ATSRVPSGGADIQY
TRBV5-1	TRBJ1-4	ASSLDGGEEKLF
TRBV4-1	TRBJ2-7	ASSQPLSGTGSYEQY
TRBV6-5	TRBJ2-7	ASSYSSFGQGYEQY
TRBV5-1	TRBJ1-2	ASSLVEHYGYT
TRBV27	TRBJ2-5	ASSLWGQQETQY
TRBV10-3	TRBJ2-1	AISGDRGAGTNEQF
TRBV29-1	TRBJ1-1	SVEPPWGTEAF
TRBV11-3	TRBJ1-4	ASSSQGNEKLF